Many counts were recorded for the clone carrying this T cell receptor beta chain. Both TRBC1 and TRBC2 were covered by a beta constant-region primer of two equimolar oligonucleotides. TCRdb reprocessed the UMI-ligation and nested PCR reads via MiXCR and lists one record per CDR3 protein. The table has 32,000 or so distinct CDR3 sequences, roughly 15% seen once; the top ten hold 22%. The CDR3 length is 14 residues. With 8 bases clipped from V and 5 bases from J, the junction kept 8 bases outside the gene matches. CDR1 and CDR2 from the germline V gene are LNHDA and SQIVND (reference sequence). This sample is part of a study of naive and memory T cell subsets.

This TCR was recovered from a human donor in good health. The rearrangement links TRBV19 to TRBJ2-5; 10 nucleotides align to TRBD1. Sequenced input: effector memory CD4+ T cells from blood. As to subset: effector memory, CD45RA- CD27-. The CDR3 sequence: CASSPRTGGETQYF. CDR3 DNA: TGTGCCAGTTCCCCCCGGACAGGGGGGGAGACCCAGTACTTC.